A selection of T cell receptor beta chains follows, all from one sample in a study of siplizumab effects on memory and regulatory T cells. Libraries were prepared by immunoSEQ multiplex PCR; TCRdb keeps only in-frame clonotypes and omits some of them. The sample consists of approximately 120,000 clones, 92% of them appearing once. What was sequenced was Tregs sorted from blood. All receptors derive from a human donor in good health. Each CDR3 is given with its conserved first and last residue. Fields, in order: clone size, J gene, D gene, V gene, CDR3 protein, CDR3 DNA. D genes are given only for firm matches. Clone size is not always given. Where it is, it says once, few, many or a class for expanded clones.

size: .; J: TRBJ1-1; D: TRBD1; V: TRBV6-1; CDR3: CASNDRGYTEAFF; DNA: TGTGCCAGCAACGACAGGGGATACACTGAAGCTTTCTTT
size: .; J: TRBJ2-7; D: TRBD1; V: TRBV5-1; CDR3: CASSPGTGRYEQYF; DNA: TGCGCCAGCAGCCCGGGGACAGGTCGGTACGAGCAGTACTTC
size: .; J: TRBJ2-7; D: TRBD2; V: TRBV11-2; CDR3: CASSSGLAVGYEQYF; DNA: TGTGCCAGCAGCTCGGGACTAGCGGTGGGCTACGAGCAGTACTTC
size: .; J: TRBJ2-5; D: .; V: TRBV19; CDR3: CASSIFETQYF; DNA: TGTGCCAGTAGTATCTTCGAGACCCAGTACTTC
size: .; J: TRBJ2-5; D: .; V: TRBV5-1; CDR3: CASSLQETQYF; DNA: TGCGCCAGCAGCCTGCAGGAGACCCAGTACTTC
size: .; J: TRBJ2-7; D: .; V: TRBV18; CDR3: CASSEKGGVQYF; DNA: TGTGCCAGCTCGGAAAAGGGCGGGGTGCAGTACTTC
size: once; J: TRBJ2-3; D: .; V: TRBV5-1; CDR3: CASSLNWGTDTQYF; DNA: TGCGCCAGCAGCTTGAACTGGGGCACAGATACGCAGTATTTT
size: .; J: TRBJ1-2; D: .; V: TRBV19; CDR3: CASSIWDSLYGYTF; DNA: TGTGCCAGTAGTATCTGGGATTCTCTCTATGGCTACACCTTC
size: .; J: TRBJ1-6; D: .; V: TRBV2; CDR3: CASRGVAYNSPLHF; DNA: TGTGCCAGCAGGGGGGTCGCCTATAATTCACCCCTCCACTTT
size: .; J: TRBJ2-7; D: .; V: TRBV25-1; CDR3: CASSELRGGLSSSYEQYF; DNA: TGTGCCAGCAGTGAACTCAGGGGGGGGCTATCGAGCTCCTACGAGCAGTACTTC
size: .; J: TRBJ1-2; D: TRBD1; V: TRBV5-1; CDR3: CASSMATGARGYTF; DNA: TGCGCCAGCAGCATGGCGACAGGGGCCCGAGGCTACACCTTC
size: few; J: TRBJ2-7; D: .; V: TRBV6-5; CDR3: CASSPGHTAKQYF; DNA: TGTGCCAGCAGCCCCGGACATACTGCGAAGCAGTACTTC
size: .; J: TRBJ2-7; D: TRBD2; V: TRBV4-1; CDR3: CASSWREDSYEQYF; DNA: TGCGCCAGCAGCTGGCGGGAGGACTCCTACGAGCAGTACTTC
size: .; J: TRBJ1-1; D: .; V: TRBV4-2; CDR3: CASSHPGGAEAFF; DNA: TGTGCCAGCAGCCACCCCGGGGGAGCAGAAGCTTTCTTT
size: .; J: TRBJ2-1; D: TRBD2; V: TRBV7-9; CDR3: CASSLGSGLAGVREFF; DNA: TGTGCCAGCAGTCTAGGGTCAGGACTAGCGGGGGTAAGGGAGTTCTTC
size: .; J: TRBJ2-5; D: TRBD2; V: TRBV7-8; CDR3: CASSLDRAGGKDKETQYF; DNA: TGTGCCAGCAGCTTAGATCGTGCGGGAGGGAAGGACAAAGAGACCCAGTACTTC
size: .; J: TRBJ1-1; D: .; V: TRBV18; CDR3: CASAAVNTEAFF; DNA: TGTGCCAGCGCGGCAGTGAACACTGAAGCTTTCTTT
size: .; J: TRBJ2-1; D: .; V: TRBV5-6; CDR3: CASSLSGLLQFF; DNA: TGTGCCAGCAGCTTGTCCGGTTTATTGCAGTTCTTC
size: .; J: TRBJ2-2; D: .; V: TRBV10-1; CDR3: CASGMRGDGELFF; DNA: TGCGCCAGCGGGATGCGGGGCGACGGGGAGCTGTTTTTT
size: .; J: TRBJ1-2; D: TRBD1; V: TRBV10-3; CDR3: CAISVDRALGYTF; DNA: TGTGCCATCAGTGTGGACAGGGCTTTAGGCTACACCTTC
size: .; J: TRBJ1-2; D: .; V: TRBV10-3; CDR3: CASRDRLNYGYTF; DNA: TGTGCTTCCCGGGACCGACTTAACTATGGCTACACCTTC
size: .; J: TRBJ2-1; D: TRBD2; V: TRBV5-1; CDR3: CASSWNRLAGGSYNEQFF; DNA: TGCGCCAGCAGCTGGAATAGACTAGCGGGAGGATCCTACAATGAGCAGTTCTTC
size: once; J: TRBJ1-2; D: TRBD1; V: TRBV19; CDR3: CASSAILGTGYGYTF; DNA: TGTGCCAGTAGTGCTATACTAGGGACAGGCTATGGCTACACCTTC
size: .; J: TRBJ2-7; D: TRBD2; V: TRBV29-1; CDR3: CSVGGTSGLNEQYF; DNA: TGCAGCGTTGGAGGGACTAGCGGGCTAAACGAGCAGTACTTC
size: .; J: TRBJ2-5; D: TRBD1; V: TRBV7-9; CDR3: CASSLGTDGLYQYF; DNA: TGTGCCAGCAGCTTGGGGACAGATGGGTTGTACCAGTACTTC
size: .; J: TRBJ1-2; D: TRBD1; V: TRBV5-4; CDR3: CASSKIGTGGYGYTF; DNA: TGTGCCAGCAGCAAAATAGGGACAGGGGGTTATGGCTACACCTTC
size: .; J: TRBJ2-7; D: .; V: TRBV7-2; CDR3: CASSLVGLSYEQYF; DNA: TGTGCCAGCAGCTTAGTGGGACTCTCCTACGAGCAGTACTTC
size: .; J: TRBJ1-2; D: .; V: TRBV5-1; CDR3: CASSPRQSYGYTF; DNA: TGCGCCAGCAGCCCAAGACAGAGCTATGGCTACACCTTC
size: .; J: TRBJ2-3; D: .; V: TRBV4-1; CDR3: CASGWTFTDTQYF; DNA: TGCGCCAGCGGATGGACTTTCACAGATACGCAGTATTTT
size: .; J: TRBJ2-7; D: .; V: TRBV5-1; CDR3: CASSLETVKEQYF; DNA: TGCGCCAGCAGCTTGGAGACAGTAAAAGAGCAGTACTTC
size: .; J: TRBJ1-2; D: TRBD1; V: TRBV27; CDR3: CASSFATGNGYTF; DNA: TGTGCCAGCAGTTTTGCGACAGGGAATGGCTACACCTTC
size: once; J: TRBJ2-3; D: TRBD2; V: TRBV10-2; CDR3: CASKLQSGRADTQYF; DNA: TGCGCCAGCAAACTTCAGAGCGGGAGGGCCGATACGCAGTATTTT
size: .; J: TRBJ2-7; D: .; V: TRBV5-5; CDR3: CASSQGSTRHEQYF; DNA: TGTGCCAGCAGCCAAGGATCGACCCGGCACGAGCAGTACTTC
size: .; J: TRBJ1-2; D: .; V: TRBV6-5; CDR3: CASSYGGRQNYGYTF; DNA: TGTGCCAGCAGTTACGGGGGCAGACAAAACTATGGCTACACCTTC
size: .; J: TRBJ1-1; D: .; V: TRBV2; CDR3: CASSKQGTEAFF; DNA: TGTGCCAGCAGTAAACAGGGAACTGAAGCTTTCTTT
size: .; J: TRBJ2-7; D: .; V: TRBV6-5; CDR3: CASSQDTDGGYEQYF; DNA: TGTGCCAGCAGTCAGGACACGGATGGAGGGTACGAGCAGTACTTC
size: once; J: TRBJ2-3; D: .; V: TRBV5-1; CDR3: CASSEDNTDTQYF; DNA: TGCGCCAGCAGCGAGGACAACACAGATACGCAGTATTTT
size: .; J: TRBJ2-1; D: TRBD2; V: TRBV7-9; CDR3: CASSLREGSLPSYNEQFF; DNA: TGTGCCAGCAGCCTGCGGGAGGGCAGTCTCCCATCCTACAATGAGCAGTTCTTC
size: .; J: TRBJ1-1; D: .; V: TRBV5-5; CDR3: CASSSRPAQNLNTEAFF; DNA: TGTGCCAGCAGCAGTAGACCCGCACAGAATTTGAACACTGAAGCTTTCTTT
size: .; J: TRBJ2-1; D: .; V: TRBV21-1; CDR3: CASSKAPSGPYNEQFF; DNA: TGTGCCAGCAGCAAAGCGCCCAGTGGGCCCTACAATGAGCAGTTCTTC
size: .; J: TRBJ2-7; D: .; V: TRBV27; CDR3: CASSFLPTKEGYYEQYF; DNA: TGTGCCAGCAGTTTCCTCCCGACGAAGGAGGGCTACTACGAGCAGTACTTC
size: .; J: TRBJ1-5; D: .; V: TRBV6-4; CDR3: CASSEVWGNQPQHF; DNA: TGTGCCAGCAGTGAGGTTTGGGGGAATCAGCCCCAGCATTTT
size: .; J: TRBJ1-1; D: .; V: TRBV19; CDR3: CASSLANTEAFF; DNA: TGTGCCAGTAGTCTGGCGAACACTGAAGCTTTCTTT
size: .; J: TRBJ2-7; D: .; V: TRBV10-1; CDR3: CASRHHHRDTSYEQYF; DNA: TGCGCCAGCAGACACCACCACCGGGACACCTCCTACGAGCAGTACTTC
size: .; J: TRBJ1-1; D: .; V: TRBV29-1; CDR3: CSVEKLQNTEAFF; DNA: TGCAGCGTTGAAAAACTACAGAACACTGAAGCTTTCTTT
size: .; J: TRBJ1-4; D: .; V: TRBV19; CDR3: CASSRTVNEKLFF; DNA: TGTGCCAGTAGTAGGACAGTTAATGAAAAACTGTTTTTT
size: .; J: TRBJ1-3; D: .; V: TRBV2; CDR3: CASSEGSVVSGNTIYF; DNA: TGTGCCAGCAGTGAGGGATCTGTAGTCTCAGGAAACACCATATATTTT